A single sample is the source of the 12 T cell receptor beta chains below, sequenced in a study of post-analysis software for immune sequencing data. General observations from the study: Patients showed TRBV5-6, TRBV5-1 and TRBV20-1 among roughly 5 TRBV segments more frequent than in controls.

No cognate antigen is known for these TCRs. Carried by the TCR beta cDNA libraries were unique molecular identifiers. TCRdb reprocessed the PCR reads via MiXCR and lists one record per CDR3 protein. Of approximately 730,000 distinct CDR3 sequences detected, approximately 30% appear once; the ten largest clones hold more than 0.55%. Sequenced input: blood. The receptors here all came from a girl aged 10 to 17 with multiple sclerosis.

In its sample, this clonotype was seen a few times. J is TRBJ2-3 and V is TRBV6-5; TRBD1 matches 9 bases. The CDR3 is 12 amino acids. Trimming took 5 bases from V and 8 from J; bases not matched to a gene: 2. CDR1 and CDR2 (germline): MNHEY, SVGAGI. CDR3: CASSTDRGTQYF. In DNA, the CDR3 is TGTGCCAGCAGTACGGACAGGGGTACGCAGTATTTT.

This clonotype was observed once. V usage is TRBV5-1 and J usage is TRBJ2-3; 8 nucleotides agree with TRBD1. Trimming at V came to 4 bases and at J to 1 base, leaving 5 bases not matched to a gene. This CDR3 is built from 15 residues. CDR1 is SGHRS and CDR2 is YFSETQ in the germline V gene. The CDR3, as DNA: TGCGCCAGCAGCCGGGACAGGCAGGGCACAGATACGCAGTATTTT. Its translation: CASSRDRQGTDTQYF.

This chain uses TRBV2 with TRBJ2-6, with D perhaps matching TRBD1 (6 bases). CDR1 and CDR2 (germline): SNHLY, FYNNEI. This CDR3 is built from 16 residues. V lost 6 bases and J 0 bases, leaving 12 bases between the germline ends. CDR3 DNA sequence: TGTGCCAGCAGACCGGGACAAGTCTCTGGGGCCAACGTCCTGACTTTC. This encodes CASRPGQVSGANVLTF. Combining the CDR3 with reference TRBV2 and TRBJ2-6 gives the whole variable domain EPEVTQTPSHQVTQMGQEVILRCVPISNHLYFYWYRQILGQKVEFLVSFYNNEISEKSEIFDDQFSVERPDGSNFTLKIRSTKLEDSAMYFCASRPGQVSGANVLTFGAGSRLTVL.

This clonotype was seen many times. The J gene is TRBJ2-5, the V gene TRBV15; 8 nucleotides agree with TRBD1. In germline, CDR1 is LNHNV, CDR2 YYDKDF (reference sequence). After removal of 3 bases from V and 5 bases from J, the junction contained 8 bases not matched to a gene. The CDR3 covers 15 residues. CDR3 sequence (DNA): TGTGCCACCAGCAGTACCACAGGGGGATCGGAGACCCAGTACTTC. Translated, it gives CATSSTTGGSETQYF.

The chain combines TRBV2 with TRBJ2-1; TRBD2 matches at 9 bases. Per the germline V gene, CDR1 is SNHLY and CDR2 is FYNNEI. The CDR3 loop spans 15 amino acids. The J segment lost 7 bases and the V segment lost 6 bases, leaving 10 bases of the junction unmatched. The CDR3 bases are TGTGCCAGCAGCCTAGCGGGGAACGAGGAAAATGAGCAGTTCTTC. Protein sequence: CASSLAGNEENEQFF.

V usage is TRBV5-1 and J usage is TRBJ2-3; 11 nucleotides agree with TRBD1. The CDR3 has 16 amino acids. The trim removed 4 bases at V and 0 bases at J, leaving 4 bases unmatched. The germline CDR1 and CDR2 sequences are SGHRS and YFSETQ. As DNA, the CDR3 is TGCGCCAGCAGCGGAAGGACAGGGGGCAGCACAGATACGCAGTATTTT. Translation gives CASSGRTGGSTDTQYF. Filled out from reference TRBV5-1 and TRBJ2-3, the complete variable domain reads KAGVTQTPRYLIKTRGQQVTLSCSPISGHRSVSWYQQTPGQGLQFLFEYFSETQRNKGNFPGRFSGRQFSNSRSEMNVSTLELGDSALYLCASSGRTGGSTDTQYFGPGTRLTVL.

The sample holds a few counts of this clonotype. The chain links TRBV6-5 to TRBJ2-1; D perhaps matches TRBD1 (5 bases). The CDR3 extends over 14 amino acids. V was trimmed by 0 bases and J by 6 bases, leaving 9 bases between them. CDR1 and CDR2 from the germline V gene are MNHEY and SVGAGI. The CDR3 sequence: CASSYSLRVNEQFF. The CDR3 bases are TGTGCCAGCAGTTACTCGCTCAGGGTCAATGAGCAGTTCTTC.

As for this clonotype: Compared with germline, one end of the junction differs, possibly owing to a read error. This sequence joins TRBV7-2 and TRBJ2-7; D not resolved. This CDR3 has 12 residues. The germline V gene encodes CDR1 SGHTA and CDR2 FQGNSA. The CDR3 here is CASSLLRNERYF. DNA for the CDR3: TGTGCCAGCAGCCTCCTTAGGAACGAGCGGTACTTC. Using reference TRBV7-2 and TRBJ2-7 for the parts outside the CDR3, the full variable domain is GAGVSQSPSNKVTEKGKDVELRCDPISGHTALYWYRQSLGQGLEFLIYFQGNSAPDKSGLPSDRFSAERTGGSVSTLTIQRTQQEDSAVYLCASSLLRNERYFGPGTRLTVT.

This clonotype was recorded a few times. The chain links TRBV9 to TRBJ2-1; D possibly matches TRBD1 or TRBD2 (5 bases each). Trimming left V 3 bases short and J 0 bases short, with 10 bases between. This CDR3 is built from 15 residues. CDR1 SGDLS and CDR2 YYNGEE come from the germline V gene. CDR3 nucleotides: TGTGCCAGCAGCGAAGGGACGAGCTCCTACAATGAGCAGTTCTTC. This translates into CASSEGTSSYNEQFF.

This clonotype occurred a few times. V and J are TRBV20-1 and TRBJ1-4, with TRBD1 as a possible D gene (6 bases). Germline V gene sequence: CDR1 DFQATT, CDR2 SNEGSKA (reference sequence). This CDR3 is built from 12 residues. Trimming pared 2 bases from V and 12 bases from J, leaving 13 bases between. The CDR3 loop is CSARTHDRQLFF. CDR3 DNA: TGCAGTGCTAGAACGCATGACAGGCAACTGTTTTTT.

In its sample, this clonotype was seen once. This chain uses TRBV9 with TRBJ2-4, with D uncertain. This CDR3 is 14 amino acids long. Per germline, CDR1 SGDLS and CDR2 YYNGEE. Trimming stripped 6 bases from V and 0 bases from J, with 10 bases between. The CDR3 coding sequence is TGTGCCAGCAACGCCAACCTAGCCAAAAACATTCAGTACTTC. This codes for CASNANLAKNIQYF.

The rearrangement joins TRBV6-2 or TRBV6-3 to TRBJ2-1, with 7 bases aligning to TRBD2. V was clipped by 8 bases and J by 5 bases; unmatched bases: 9. Germline loops: CDR1 MNHEY, CDR2 SVGEGT. CDR3 length equals 14 residues. The CDR3 DNA reads TGTGCCAGCGCTGGGCGGGAGTGGAACAATGAGCAGTTCTTC. Amino acid sequence: CASAGREWNNEQFF.